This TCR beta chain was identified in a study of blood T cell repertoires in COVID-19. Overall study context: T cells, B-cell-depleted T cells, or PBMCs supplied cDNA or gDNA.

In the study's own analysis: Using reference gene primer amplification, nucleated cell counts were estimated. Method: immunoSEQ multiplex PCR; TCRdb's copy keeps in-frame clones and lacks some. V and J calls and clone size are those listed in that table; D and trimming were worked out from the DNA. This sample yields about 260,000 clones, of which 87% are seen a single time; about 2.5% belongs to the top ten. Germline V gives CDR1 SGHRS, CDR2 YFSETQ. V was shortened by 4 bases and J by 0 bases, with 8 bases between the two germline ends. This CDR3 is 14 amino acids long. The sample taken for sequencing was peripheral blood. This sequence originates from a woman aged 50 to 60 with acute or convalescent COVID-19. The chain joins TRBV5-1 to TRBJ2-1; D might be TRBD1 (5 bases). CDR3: CASSDSISYNEQFF. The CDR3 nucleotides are TGCGCCAGCAGCGACAGCATCTCCTACAATGAGCAGTTCTTC.